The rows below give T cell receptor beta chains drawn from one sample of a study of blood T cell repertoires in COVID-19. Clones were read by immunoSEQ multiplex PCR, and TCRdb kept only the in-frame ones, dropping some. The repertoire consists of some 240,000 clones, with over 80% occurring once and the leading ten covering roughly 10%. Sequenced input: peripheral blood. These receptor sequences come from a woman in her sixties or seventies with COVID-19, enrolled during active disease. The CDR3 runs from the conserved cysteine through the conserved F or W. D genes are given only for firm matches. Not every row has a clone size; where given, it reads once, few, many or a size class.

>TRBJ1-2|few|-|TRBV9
TGTGCCAGCAGCGTAGGAACAGGGATGAACTATGGCTACACCTTC
CASSVGTGMNYGYTF
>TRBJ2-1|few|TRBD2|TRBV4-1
TGCGCCAGCAGCTATCCTAGCGGGAGGGCCCGGAATGAGCAGTTCTTC
CASSYPSGRARNEQFF
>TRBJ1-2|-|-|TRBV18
TGTGCCAGCTCACCATTAGATGGCTACACCTTC
CASSPLDGYTF
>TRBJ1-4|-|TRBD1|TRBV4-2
TGTGCCAGCAGCCTCGGAACCGGGACAGGGGATGAAAAACTGTTTTTT
CASSLGTGTGDEKLFF
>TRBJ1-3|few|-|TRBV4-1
TGCGCCAGCAGCCAAACCTCGGGAGGCAGGGGAACTGGAAACACCATATATTTT
CASSQTSGGRGTGNTIYF
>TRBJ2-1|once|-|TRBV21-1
TGTGCCAGCAGCAAAAAGCTGGACAGGGTATGGAATGAGCAGTTCTTC
CASSKKLDRVWNEQFF
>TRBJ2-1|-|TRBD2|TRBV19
TGTGCCAGTAGGAACCTAGCGGAATATAATGAGCAGTTCTTC
CASRNLAEYNEQFF
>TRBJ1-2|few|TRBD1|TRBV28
TGTGCCAGCAGAGCCTGGGGACAGGGTGGGGATGGCTACACCTTC
CASRAWGQGGDGYTF
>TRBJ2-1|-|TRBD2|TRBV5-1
TGCGCCAGCAGCTTGGGAGCGGGAGAGTACAATGAGCAGTTCTTC
CASSLGAGEYNEQFF
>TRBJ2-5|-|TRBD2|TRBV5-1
TGCGCCAGCAGCGGGGGACTAGCGGGAAACTTAGGGGAGACCCAGTACTTC
CASSGGLAGNLGETQYF
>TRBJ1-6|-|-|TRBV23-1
TGCGCCAGCAGACCCGGGGGAGGGGGGGGAAGGTATTCACCCCTCCACTTT
CASRPGGGGGRYSPLHF
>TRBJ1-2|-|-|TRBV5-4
TGTGCCAGCAGCTTGAGGCAGGGCGGCTACACCTTC
CASSLRQGGYTF
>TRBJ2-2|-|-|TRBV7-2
TGTGCCAGCAGCCTGGTACAGGGGGGGGCCGGGGAGCTGTTTTTT
CASSLVQGGAGELFF
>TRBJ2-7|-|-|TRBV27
TGTGCCAGCAGTTTACGGTTTGGAGCGGGCGCGTTATACGAGCAGTACTTC
CASSLRFGAGALYEQYF
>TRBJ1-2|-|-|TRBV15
TGTGCCACCAGCCCCGGGGGGCGTCAATACCTCTATGGCTACACCTTC
CATSPGGRQYLYGYTF
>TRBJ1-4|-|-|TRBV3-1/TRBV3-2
TGTGCCAGCAGCCACCAGCCCGGGGGGCGGGAAGAAAAACTGTTTTTT
CASSHQPGGREEKLFF
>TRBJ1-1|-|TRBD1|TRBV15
TGTGCCACCAGCAGAGGTGACAGGGATATTTGGGTCGACACTGAAGCTTTCTTT
CATSRGDRDIWVDTEAFF
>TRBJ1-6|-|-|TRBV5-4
TGTGCCAGCAGCTTAGGTTCCGGGAATAATTCACCCCTCCACTTT
CASSLGSGNNSPLHF
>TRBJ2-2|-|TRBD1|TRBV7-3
TGTGCCAGCAGCCAACGACAGGGGGAAGGGGAGCTGTTTTTT
CASSQRQGEGELFF
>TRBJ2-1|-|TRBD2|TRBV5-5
TGTGCCAGCTCGGGACTAGCGTATAACAATGAGCAGTTCTTC
CASSGLAYNNEQFF
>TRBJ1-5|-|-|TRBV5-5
TGTGCCAGCAGCTCGAAAACCGGGACTGCCGAGCAGCCCCAGCATTTT
CASSSKTGTAEQPQHF
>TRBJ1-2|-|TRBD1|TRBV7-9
TGTGCCAGCAGCGGATTGGGACAGATATATGGCTACACCTTC
CASSGLGQIYGYTF
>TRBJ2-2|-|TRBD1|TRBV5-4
TGTGCCAGCAGCCGGGACAGCCGTACCGGGGAGCTGTTTTTT
CASSRDSRTGELFF
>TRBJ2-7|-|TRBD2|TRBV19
TGTGCCAGTAGTTCTGGCGGGAGGACCTACGAGCAGTACTTC
CASSSGGRTYEQYF